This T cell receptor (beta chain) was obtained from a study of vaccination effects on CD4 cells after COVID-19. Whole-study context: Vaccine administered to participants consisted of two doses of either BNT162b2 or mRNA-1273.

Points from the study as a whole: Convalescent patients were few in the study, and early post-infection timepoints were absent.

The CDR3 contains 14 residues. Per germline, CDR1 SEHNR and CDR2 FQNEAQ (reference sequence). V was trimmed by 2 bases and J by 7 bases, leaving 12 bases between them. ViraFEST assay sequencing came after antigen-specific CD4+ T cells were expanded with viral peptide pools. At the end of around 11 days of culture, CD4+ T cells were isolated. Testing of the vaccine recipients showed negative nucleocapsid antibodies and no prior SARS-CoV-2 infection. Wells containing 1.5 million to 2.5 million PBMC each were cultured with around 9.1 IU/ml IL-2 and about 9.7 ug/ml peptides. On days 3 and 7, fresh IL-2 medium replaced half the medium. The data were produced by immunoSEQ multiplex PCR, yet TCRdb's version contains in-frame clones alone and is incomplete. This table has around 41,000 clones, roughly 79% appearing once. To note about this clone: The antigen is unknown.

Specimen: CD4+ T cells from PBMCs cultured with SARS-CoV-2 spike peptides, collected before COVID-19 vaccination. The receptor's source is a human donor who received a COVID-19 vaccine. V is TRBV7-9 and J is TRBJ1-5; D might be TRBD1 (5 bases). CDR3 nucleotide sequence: TGTGCCAGCAGCTTACAGGGAGGTGAGCAGCCCCAGCATTTT. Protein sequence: CASSLQGGEQPQHF.